This T cell receptor beta chain came from a study of blood T cell repertoires in COVID-19. Study in general: Researchers got acute and convalescent COVID-19 samples from the United States, Italy and Spain.

As originally analysed: The assay estimated nucleated cells by amplifying reference gene primers. TCRdb's copy holds only in-frame clones and misses some; the assay was immunoSEQ multiplex PCR. D and trimming come from the DNA, and the V and J calls and clone size come from that table. The sample records 180,000 or so clones, 88% being singletons. Germline V gene lookup returns CDR1 SGHRS and CDR2 YFSETQ. The germline V and J ends were trimmed by 3 bases and 3 bases, with 9 bases remaining between them. The CDR3 loop spans 13 amino acids. The source is a woman aged 25-40 years with acute or convalescent COVID-19. The gene calls are TRBV5-1 and TRBJ2-5; D call uncertain. The specimen was peripheral blood. CDR3 residues: CASSSPYEETQYF. In nucleotides, the CDR3 is TGCGCCAGCAGCTCCCCCTACGAAGAGACCCAGTACTTC.